A selection of T cell receptor beta chains follows, all from one sample in a study of T cell responses to AZD1222 COVID-19 vaccine. Data came from immunoSEQ multiplex PCR; TCRdb stores just in-frame clones and leaves some out. This table holds 40,000 to 55,000 clones, around 90% found once. The sequencing used peripheral blood, collected 28 days after the second AZD1222 dose. Receptors originate from an adult who received the AZD1222 COVID-19 vaccine. The CDR3 runs from the conserved cysteine through the conserved F or W. The D gene is left open where the match is weak. For some rows the clone size is stated as once, few or many, or as a class when expanded; others skip it.

cdr3_nt cdr3_aa j_call v_call d_call clone_size
TGTGCCAGCTCACCCGCCCCTAATCAGCCCCAGCATTTT CASSPAPNQPQHF TRBJ1-5 TRBV18 . .
TGTGCCAGCAGCCCCGACGCGGGGGACAGAGATACGCAGTATTTT CASSPDAGDRDTQYF TRBJ2-3 TRBV5-6 . once
TGTGCCAGCGCATTGGCAGGCAGGGGAAGCACTGAAGCTTTCTTT CASALAGRGSTEAFF TRBJ1-1 TRBV5-4 . .
TGCAGTGCTAGTCCGAGCAGGGGGGCCCGAGGGGACGAGCAGTACTTC CSASPSRGARGDEQYF TRBJ2-7 TRBV20-1 . .
TGCGCCAGCAGCTTGGAGGGTTCGGTCTTCGAGCAGTACTTC CASSLEGSVFEQYF TRBJ2-7 TRBV5-1 . .
TGTGCCAGCAGCTACGGGACTAGCGGGAGTTTCGACAATGAGCAGTTCTTC CASSYGTSGSFDNEQFF TRBJ2-1 TRBV7-2 TRBD2 .
TGCGCCAGCAGCAAAACTAGCGGGAGCAGGTTGGGTGAGCAGTTCTTC CASSKTSGSRLGEQFF TRBJ2-1 TRBV5-1 TRBD2 .
TGCAGTGCTAGTGGACTATTCGGGAATAATTCACCCCTCCACTTT CSASGLFGNNSPLHF TRBJ1-6 TRBV20-1 . .
TGTGCCAGCAGTTCCGGGACGGAGATTTACGAGCAGTACTTC CASSSGTEIYEQYF TRBJ2-7 TRBV6-5 . .
TGTGCCAGCAGCTTGCCGGGGGGAGGGTATGGCTACACCTTC CASSLPGGGYGYTF TRBJ1-2 TRBV5-4 . .
TGTGCCAGCAGTCCGGTGGGGTACGAGCAGTACTTC CASSPVGYEQYF TRBJ2-7 TRBV12-3/TRBV12-4 . once
TGTGCCAGCAGCTTGGTGGGACAGGGCTGGTATGGCTACACCTTC CASSLVGQGWYGYTF TRBJ1-2 TRBV5-6 TRBD1 .
TGCGCCAGCAGCCGGACATACCAAGAGACCCAGTACTTC CASSRTYQETQYF TRBJ2-5 TRBV5-1 . .
TGTGCCAGCAGTTTGGGACAAAGGAACACTGAAGCTTTCTTT CASSLGQRNTEAFF TRBJ1-1 TRBV28 . .
TGTGCCAGCTCACCAATCGACGGATACTACGAGCAGTACTTC CASSPIDGYYEQYF TRBJ2-7 TRBV18 . .
TGTGCCACCAGCACCTCGAATTCCCCAGATACGCAGTATTTT CATSTSNSPDTQYF TRBJ2-3 TRBV15 . .
TGCGCCAGCAGCCAAGTGGGAGGGTTGAGCACTGAAGCTTTCTTT CASSQVGGLSTEAFF TRBJ1-1 TRBV4-3 . once
TGTGCCTGGAGTCGCGGACAAAGGAACACTGAAGCTTTCTTT CAWSRGQRNTEAFF TRBJ1-1 TRBV30 . .
TGTGCCAGCAGCTTCGGTAGTCGGACCTCCGGGACAGGGGGTATAAATCAGCCCCAGCATTTT CASSFGSRTSGTGGINQPQHF TRBJ1-5 TRBV7-8 TRBD1 once
TGTGCCAGTAGTATCGGGCAGCCCCAGCATTTT CASSIGQPQHF TRBJ1-5 TRBV19 . .
TGTGCCATCAGTCATAGCGGGTTGGCATCCTACGAGCAGTACTTC CAISHSGLASYEQYF TRBJ2-7 TRBV10-3 TRBD2 few
TGCACCAGCAGCGACGACAGGGGCAATCAGCCCCAGCATTTT CTSSDDRGNQPQHF TRBJ1-5 TRBV1 . .